The 9 T cell receptor beta chains listed next were all sequenced from one sample in a study of beta chain features in type 1 diabetes. Broader study findings: Shortening that was moderate but significant affected the TCRB CDR3s of Type 1 diabetes patients in all four CD4+ subsets.

Expressed TCRB transcripts were sequenced because the isolated RNA had all been reverse transcribed beforehand. Measured with immunoSEQ multiplex PCR; TCRdb has only the in-frame clones, and not every one. The table shows under 200,000 clones, with about 8.1% occurring only once. Their antigen targets remain unknown. The sequenced sample consisted of central memory CD4+ T cells from blood. All receptors come from a woman aged 18-30 years with type 1 diabetes.

J is TRBJ2-1 and V is TRBV16; D is undetermined. Between the trimmed V and J ends, which lost 4 bases and 0 bases, there was a span of 10 bases. This CDR3 has 15 amino acids. CDR1 is KGHSY, CDR2 FQNENV, per germline. CDR3 in amino acids: CASSLPSGSYNEQFF. The CDR3 DNA is TGTGCCAGCAGCCTACCCTCGGGCTCCTACAATGAGCAGTTCTTC.

This clone has more than one count but fewer than ten. This chain's CDR3 is CASSWEDSTDTQYF. CDR3 coding DNA: TGCGCCAGCAGCTGGGAGGACTCCACAGATACGCAGTATTTT. This chain uses TRBV5-1 with TRBJ2-3, with D tentatively TRBD2 (6 bases). The V and J ends lost 3 bases and 2 bases respectively, with 10 bases between them. The CDR3 length is 14 residues. Germline V gene data show CDR1 as SGHRS and CDR2 as YFSETQ.

This clone was counted only a few times. At the DNA level, this CDR3 is encoded by other sequences in the same sample as well. J is TRBJ1-2 and V is TRBV18, with TRBD1 identical over 7 bases. V shed 3 bases, J shed 4 bases, and the junction held 5 bases outside the gene matches. Per the germline V gene, CDR1 is KGHSH and CDR2 is LQKENI. The CDR3 consists of 14 residues. CDR3 loop: CASSPETGSYGYTF. CDR3 coding DNA: TGTGCCAGCTCACCCGAGACAGGGAGCTATGGCTACACCTTC.

The chain joins TRBV7-2 to TRBJ2-3; TRBD2 is a possible D gene (6 bases). Trimming stripped 2 bases from V and 10 bases from J, with 16 bases between. Germline lookup yields CDR1 SGHTA and CDR2 FQGNSA. The CDR3 has 14 amino acids. CDR3 sequence reads: CASSLLGRDGAQYF. The CDR3 nucleotides read TGTGCCAGCAGCTTATTAGGGCGGGATGGTGCGCAGTATTTT.

This rearrangement joins TRBV6-6 to TRBJ2-7, with 10 bases aligning to TRBD1. V lost 5 bases to trimming and J lost 6 bases; unmatched junction nucleotides: 10. The germline V gene has CDR1 MNHNY and CDR2 SVGAGI (reference sequence). The CDR3 contains 15 residues. This chain's CDR3 is CASSARQGARSEQYF. CDR3 coding DNA: TGTGCCAGCAGTGCGAGACAGGGGGCGCGAAGCGAGCAGTACTTC.

The table lists this clone with a few counts. The chain combines TRBV27 with TRBJ2-1, with TRBD1 matching 12 bases. The CDR3 has 15 amino acids. V was clipped by 7 bases and J by 9 bases; unmatched bases: 10. Germline V gene data show CDR1 as MNHEY and CDR2 as SMNVEV (reference sequence). CDR3 loop: CASNDRDRGLGEQFF. CDR3 nucleotide sequence: TGTGCCAGCAATGACCGGGACAGGGGGCTCGGTGAGCAGTTCTTC.

Only a few counts were recorded for this clone. The chain joins TRBV7-9 to TRBJ1-4, with TRBD1 identical over 10 bases. The CDR3 is 14 residues long. CDR1 is SEHNR, CDR2 FQNEAQ, per germline (reference sequence). The trim removed 5 bases at V and 8 bases at J, leaving 5 bases unmatched. The CDR3, as DNA: TGTGCCAGCAGCCAGGGACAGGGGCGGGAAAAACTGTTTTTT. Residues: CASSQGQGREKLFF.

This clone was seen a few times. The rearrangement uses TRBV7-9 and TRBJ2-3; 14 nucleotides align to TRBD2. V dropped 5 bases and J dropped 6; count of bases not matched to a gene: 10. Germline V gene sequence: CDR1 SEHNR, CDR2 FQNEAQ (reference sequence). The CDR3 consists of 17 residues. As DNA, the CDR3 is TGTGCCAGCAGCCCCCATGGGACTAGCGGGAGTGGGGATACGCAGTATTTT. Its protein is CASSPHGTSGSGDTQYF.

This clone was seen only a few times. The chain recombines TRBV2 with TRBJ1-5; possibly TRBD1 for D (6 bases). With 6 bases removed from V and 1 base from J, the gap between germline ends came to 10 bases. The germline V gene has CDR1 SNHLY and CDR2 FYNNEI. The CDR3 consists of 14 residues. The CDR3 sequence is CASRYTGSNQPQHF. In DNA, the CDR3 is TGTGCCAGCAGATACACAGGGAGCAATCAGCCCCAGCATTTT.